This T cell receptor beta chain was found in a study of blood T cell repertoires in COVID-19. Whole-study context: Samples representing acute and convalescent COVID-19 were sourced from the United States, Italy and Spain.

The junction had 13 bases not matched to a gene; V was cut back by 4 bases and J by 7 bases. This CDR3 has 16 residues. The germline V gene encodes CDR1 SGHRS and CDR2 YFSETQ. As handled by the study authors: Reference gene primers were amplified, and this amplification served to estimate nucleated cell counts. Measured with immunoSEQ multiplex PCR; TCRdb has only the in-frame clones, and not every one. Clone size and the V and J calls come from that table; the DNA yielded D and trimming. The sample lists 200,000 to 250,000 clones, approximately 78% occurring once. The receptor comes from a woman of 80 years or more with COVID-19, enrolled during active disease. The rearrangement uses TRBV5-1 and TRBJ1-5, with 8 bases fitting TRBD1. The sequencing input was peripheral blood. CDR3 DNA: TGCGCCAGCAGCCCGGGGCAGGGGGCTTTAGGACAGCCCCAGCATTTT. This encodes CASSPGQGALGQPQHF.